This TCR beta chain emerged from a study of T cells in narcolepsy. About the study: Patients with NT1 or NT2 and healthy control donors were enrolled.

Here immunoSEQ multiplex PCR was the method, and the copy in TCRdb shows in-frame clones only, minus some. The sample has 20,000 to 30,000 clones, more than 75% seen once. The receptor was isolated from a human donor in good health. The sequencing input was memory (CD45RA-) CD4+ T cells from blood.

The CDR3 coding sequence is TGTGCCAGCAGCTTAGCCCCACAGGGTGGATCAGCTTTCTTT. Its protein product is CASSLAPQGGSAFF. The chain combines TRBV11-2 with TRBJ1-1, with D possibly TRBD1 on 6 matching bases. CDR3 length equals 14 residues. Germline CDR1 and CDR2: SGHAT and FQNNGV. The V end was cut by 1 base, the J end by 10 bases, with 16 bases between.